This T cell receptor beta chain was sequenced during a study of blood T cell repertoires in COVID-19. This clone was seen a single time. TCRdb's copy holds only in-frame clones and misses some; the assay was immunoSEQ multiplex PCR. Among fewer than 250,000 clones, roughly 85% were seen once, and the ten largest hold 10% to 13%. CDR3 length: 15 residues. J was trimmed by 8 bases and V by 4 bases; bases with no gene match: 8. Germline V lookup: CDR1 MNHEY, CDR2 SVGAGI. In terms of age and location, participants ranged from about 18 to 95 years and lived in about 25 US areas. The chain uses TRBV6-5 and TRBJ1-6; TRBD1 agrees at 7 bases. The sequenced sample was PBMCs or T cells enriched from blood (not recorded which). The TCR originated in a man aged 25-40 years who had recovered from COVID-19. CDR3 region: CASSSPPGGYSPLHF. In DNA, the CDR3 is TGTGCCAGCAGTTCCCCCCCAGGGGGTTATTCACCCCTCCACTTT.